Detailed here is one T cell receptor (beta chain). The target antigen is unknown. This entry is derived from a study of cytomegalovirus exposure and HLA in healthy donors. The CDR3 loop spans 12 amino acids. The V end was cut by 4 bases, the J end by 10 bases, with 14 bases between. In germline, CDR1 is SGDLS, CDR2 YYNGEE. The repertoire was sequenced with immunoSEQ multiplex PCR; TCRdb's copy has only in-frame clones and lacks some. Of about 180,000 clones in the sample, 75% to 90% were seen once. Overall study findings and caveats: Overall, some 160 TCR beta chains were annotated as cytomegalovirus-associated.

The origin of this receptor is a man between 18 and 29 years old in good health and CMV-seropositive. This sequence joins TRBV9 and TRBJ1-1; a weak D match, TRBD1 (5 bases). Sequences were obtained from PBMCs. The CDR3 bases are TGTGCCAGCAGCCCGGCCGAAAGGGGAGCTTTCTTT. It codes for CASSPAERGAFF.